Listed below are T cell receptor beta chains from one sample, sequenced in a study of blood T cell repertoires in COVID-19. Using immunoSEQ multiplex PCR, the repertoire was profiled, and TCRdb retains in-frame clones only, with some absent. The data contain 200,000 to 300,000 clones, around 86% of them seen just once; the ten biggest clones take up roughly 5.6%. The sequencing input was peripheral blood. The receptors were sampled from a woman aged 55-69 years with COVID-19, enrolled during active disease. Both conserved end residues are part of each CDR3. D genes are given only for firm matches. Clone size is not always given. Where it is, it says once, few, many or a class for expanded clones.

TRBJ2-1 | . | TRBV6-1 | TRBD1 | CASSEWRGGTVEQFF | TGTGCCAGCAGTGAATGGCGAGGGGGCACGGTTGAGCAGTTCTTC
TRBJ1-1 | . | TRBV7-5 | . | CARRRAGSEAFF | TGTGCCAGAAGGAGGGCTGGATCTGAAGCTTTCTTT
TRBJ1-2 | . | TRBV5-1 | . | CASSLNRQVYGYTF | TGCGCCAGCAGCTTAAACCGACAGGTCTATGGCTACACCTTC
TRBJ2-7 | . | TRBV13 | TRBD1 | CASSESAQGFWSYEQYF | TGTGCCAGCAGCGAATCAGCACAGGGGTTTTGGTCCTACGAGCAGTACTTC
TRBJ1-6 | . | TRBV18 | . | CASSQNRPKEVNSPLHF | TGTGCCAGCTCACAAAACCGTCCGAAGGAGGTTAATTCACCCCTCCACTTT
TRBJ2-7 | . | TRBV5-1 | . | CASSPGQGPYEQYF | TGCGCCAGCAGCCCCGGGCAGGGCCCCTACGAGCAGTACTTC
TRBJ2-2 | . | TRBV4-1 | . | CASSQEGLFGTGELFF | TGCGCCAGCAGCCAAGAGGGACTTTTCGGGACCGGGGAGCTGTTTTTT
TRBJ1-5 | . | TRBV19 | TRBD1 | CASDRAPYSNQPQHF | TGTGCCAGCGACAGGGCCCCTTATAGCAATCAGCCCCAGCATTTT
TRBJ1-1 | . | TRBV28 | . | CASRPAGNTEAFF | TGTGCCAGCAGACCCGCGGGGAACACTGAAGCTTTCTTT
TRBJ1-2 | . | TRBV3-1/TRBV3-2 | . | CASSRTDLNYGYTF | TGTGCCAGCAGCCGGACAGATCTTAACTATGGCTACACCTTC
TRBJ2-6 | . | TRBV19 | . | CASSARVASGANVLTF | TGTGCCAGTAGTGCCCGGGTCGCCTCTGGGGCCAACGTCCTGACTTTC
TRBJ2-1 | once | TRBV7-3 | TRBD2 | CASSLASGRDNEQFF | TGTGCCAGCAGCTTAGCTTCCGGGAGGGACAATGAGCAGTTCTTC
TRBJ2-5 | . | TRBV5-1 | . | CASRQTGRETQYF | TGCGCCAGCAGGCAAACAGGGCGGGAGACCCAGTACTTC
TRBJ2-7 | . | TRBV2 | TRBD1 | CASSETDRGIHEQYF | TGTGCCAGCAGTGAAACGGACAGGGGGATCCACGAGCAGTACTTC
TRBJ1-2 | few | TRBV29-1 | . | CSVGLGTGYTF | TGCAGCGTCGGACTAGGGACTGGCTACACCTTC
TRBJ2-1 | few | TRBV10-3 | . | CAISESGGPYTNEQFF | TGTGCCATCAGTGAGTCAGGAGGGCCCTACACCAATGAGCAGTTCTTC
TRBJ1-5 | . | TRBV19 | TRBD1 | CASSTRTGLGPQHF | TGTGCCAGTAGTACTAGGACAGGCCTGGGGCCCCAGCATTTT
TRBJ2-2 | . | TRBV6-4 | . | CASSPQGIGELFF | TGTGCCAGCAGTCCTCAGGGGATCGGGGAGCTGTTTTTT
TRBJ2-1 | . | TRBV19 | . | CASSIDQGREQFF | TGTGCCAGTAGTATAGACCAGGGGAGAGAGCAGTTCTTC
TRBJ1-1 | . | TRBV12-3/TRBV12-4 | . | CASSLSTAFF | TGTGCCAGCAGTTTAAGCACAGCTTTCTTT
TRBJ2-7 | . | TRBV24-1 | . | CATSDAPRTTYEQYF | TGTGCCACCAGTGATGCACCTCGGACAACCTACGAGCAGTACTTC
TRBJ2-7 | . | TRBV20-1 | TRBD2 | CSASEASGRIEQYF | TGCAGTGCTAGTGAGGCTAGCGGGAGAATCGAGCAGTACTTC
TRBJ2-5 | . | TRBV11-2 | TRBD2 | CASSRLAGSLRETQYF | TGTGCCAGCAGCAGACTAGCGGGATCCCTAAGAGAGACCCAGTACTTC
TRBJ2-1 | . | TRBV18 | TRBD2 | CASSGEAGTSGRGSYNEQFF | TGTGCCAGCTCGGGAGAGGCCGGGACTAGCGGGAGGGGATCCTACAATGAGCAGTTCTTC
TRBJ2-3 | once | TRBV5-4 | TRBD2 | CASSPESGRVTDTQYF | TGTGCCAGCAGCCCCGAGAGCGGGAGGGTCACAGATACGCAGTATTTT
TRBJ1-6 | . | TRBV5-6 | TRBD1 | CASSQDRVSSPLHF | TGTGCCAGCAGCCAGGACAGGGTCTCTTCACCCCTCCACTTT
TRBJ1-1 | . | TRBV11-2 | . | CASSPNGHRTAMNTEAFF | TGTGCCAGCAGCCCAAACGGTCATCGGACAGCTATGAACACTGAAGCTTTCTTT
TRBJ1-5 | few | TRBV19 | . | CASSIVPGLGDQPQHF | TGTGCCAGTAGTATAGTCCCCGGTCTGGGCGATCAGCCCCAGCATTTT
TRBJ1-2 | few | TRBV2 | TRBD1 | CASRGTGDYGYTF | TGTGCCAGCAGAGGGACAGGAGACTATGGCTACACCTTC
TRBJ1-1 | . | TRBV5-4 | TRBD1 | CASSLASGGYTEAFF | TGTGCCAGCAGCTTGGCCTCAGGGGGATACACTGAAGCTTTCTTT
TRBJ2-2 | . | TRBV4-1 | . | CASSHRALGELFF | TGCGCCAGCAGCCACAGGGCGCTCGGGGAGCTGTTTTTT
TRBJ1-5 | . | TRBV19 | TRBD1 | CASKDGQGDGQPQHF | TGTGCCAGTAAGGACGGACAGGGGGACGGTCAGCCCCAGCATTTT
TRBJ2-2 | . | TRBV20-1 | . | CSASHRSNTGELFF | TGCAGTGCTAGTCACAGGTCCAACACCGGGGAGCTGTTTTTT
TRBJ1-2 | . | TRBV5-1 | TRBD1 | CASSLTPGQRTGGAIYGYTF | TGCGCCAGCAGCTTAACACCGGGACAAAGGACAGGGGGCGCAATCTATGGCTACACCTTC
TRBJ2-1 | once | TRBV3-1/TRBV3-2 | . | CASSHPSGGKTDSYNEQFF | TGTGCCAGCAGCCACCCCTCTGGCGGGAAAACCGACTCCTACAATGAGCAGTTCTTC
TRBJ1-2 | few | TRBV9 | . | CASSVAPEGYGYTF | TGTGCCAGCAGCGTAGCACCAGAGGGCTATGGCTACACCTTC
TRBJ1-5 | . | TRBV6-6 | . | CASSGRGNSNQPQHF | TGTGCCAGCAGTGGGAGGGGTAATAGCAATCAGCCCCAGCATTTT
TRBJ1-1 | . | TRBV6-2/TRBV6-3 | TRBD1 | CASSHDGQGTTEAFF | TGTGCCAGCAGTCACGACGGACAGGGGACTACTGAAGCTTTCTTT
TRBJ1-6 | . | TRBV7-9 | TRBD1 | CASSLETGSSPLHF | TGTGCCAGCAGCTTAGAGACAGGGAGTTCACCCCTCCACTTT
TRBJ2-6 | . | TRBV5-1 | TRBD1 | CASSTQGAGANVLTF | TGCGCCAGCAGCACACAGGGGGCCGGGGCCAACGTCCTGACTTTC
TRBJ2-1 | . | TRBV6-2/TRBV6-3 | TRBD1 | CASSYRTGKQFF | TGTGCCAGCAGTTACCGGACAGGAAAGCAGTTCTTC
TRBJ2-2 | . | TRBV10-3 | TRBD1 | CAIQGQVNTGELFF | TGTGCCATCCAAGGACAGGTGAACACCGGGGAGCTGTTTTTT
TRBJ2-7 | . | TRBV7-9 | TRBD2 | CASSTGLAGLYEQYF | TGTGCCAGCAGCACGGGACTAGCGGGACTCTACGAGCAGTACTTC